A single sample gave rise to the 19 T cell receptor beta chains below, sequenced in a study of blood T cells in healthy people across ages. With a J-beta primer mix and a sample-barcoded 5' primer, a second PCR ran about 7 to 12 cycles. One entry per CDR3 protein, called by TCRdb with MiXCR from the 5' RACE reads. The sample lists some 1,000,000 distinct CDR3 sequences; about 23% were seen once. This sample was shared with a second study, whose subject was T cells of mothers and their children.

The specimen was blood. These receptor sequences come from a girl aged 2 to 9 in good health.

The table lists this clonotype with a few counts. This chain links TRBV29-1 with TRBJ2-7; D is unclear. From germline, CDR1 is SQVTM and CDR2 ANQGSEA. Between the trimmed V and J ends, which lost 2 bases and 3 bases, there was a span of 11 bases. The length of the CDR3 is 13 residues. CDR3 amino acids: CSVESGPNYEQYF. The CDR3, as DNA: TGCAGCGTTGAATCGGGCCCTAACTACGAGCAGTACTTC.

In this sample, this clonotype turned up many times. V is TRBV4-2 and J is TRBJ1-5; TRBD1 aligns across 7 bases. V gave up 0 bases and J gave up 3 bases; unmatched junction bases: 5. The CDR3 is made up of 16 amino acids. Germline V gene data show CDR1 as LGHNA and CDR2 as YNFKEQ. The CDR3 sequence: CASSQDRDSFNQPQHF. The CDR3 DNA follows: TGTGCCAGCAGCCAAGACCGGGACAGCTTCAATCAGCCCCAGCATTTT.

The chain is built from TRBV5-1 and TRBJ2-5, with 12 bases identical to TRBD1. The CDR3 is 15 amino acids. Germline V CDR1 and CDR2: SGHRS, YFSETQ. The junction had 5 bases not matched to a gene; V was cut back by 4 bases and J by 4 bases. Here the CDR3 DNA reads TGCGCCAGCAGCGGGACAGGGGGCCGGGGAGAGACCCAGTACTTC. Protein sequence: CASSGTGGRGETQYF.

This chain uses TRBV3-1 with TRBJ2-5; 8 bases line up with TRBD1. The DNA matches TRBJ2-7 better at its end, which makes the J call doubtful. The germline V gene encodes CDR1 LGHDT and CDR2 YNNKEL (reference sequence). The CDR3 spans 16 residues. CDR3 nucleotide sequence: TGTGCCAGCAGACGTAACTGGGACAGGAACTTCTACGAGCAGTACTTC. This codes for CASRRNWDRNFYEQYF.

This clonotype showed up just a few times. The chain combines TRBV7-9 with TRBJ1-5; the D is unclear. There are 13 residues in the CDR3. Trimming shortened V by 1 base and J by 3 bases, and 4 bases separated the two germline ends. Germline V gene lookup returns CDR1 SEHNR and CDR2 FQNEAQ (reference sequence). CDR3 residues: CASSLVANQPQHF. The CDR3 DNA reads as TGTGCCAGCAGCTTAGTTGCCAATCAGCCCCAGCATTTT.

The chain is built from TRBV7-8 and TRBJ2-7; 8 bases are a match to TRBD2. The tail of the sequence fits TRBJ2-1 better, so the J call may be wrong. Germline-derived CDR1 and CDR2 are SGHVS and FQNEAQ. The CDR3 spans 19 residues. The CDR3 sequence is CASSLEVSGVNLPYNEQFF. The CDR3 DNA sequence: TGTGCCAGCAGCTTAGAAGTTAGCGGGGTCAATTTACCCTACAATGAGCAGTTCTTC.

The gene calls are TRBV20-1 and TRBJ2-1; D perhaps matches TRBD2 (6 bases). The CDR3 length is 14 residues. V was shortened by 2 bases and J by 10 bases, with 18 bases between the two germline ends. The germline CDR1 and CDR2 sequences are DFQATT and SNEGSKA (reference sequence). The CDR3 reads CSARPLLALGEQFF. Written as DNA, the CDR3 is TGCAGTGCTAGACCCCTACTAGCACTCGGCGAGCAGTTCTTC.

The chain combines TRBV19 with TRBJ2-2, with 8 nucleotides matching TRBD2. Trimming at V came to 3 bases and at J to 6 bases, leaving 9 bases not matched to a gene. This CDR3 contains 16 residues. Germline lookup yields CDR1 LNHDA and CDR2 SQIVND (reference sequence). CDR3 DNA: TGTGCCAGTAGTATTCCGGGACTAGACCTACCCGGGGAGCTGTTTTTT. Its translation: CASSIPGLDLPGELFF.

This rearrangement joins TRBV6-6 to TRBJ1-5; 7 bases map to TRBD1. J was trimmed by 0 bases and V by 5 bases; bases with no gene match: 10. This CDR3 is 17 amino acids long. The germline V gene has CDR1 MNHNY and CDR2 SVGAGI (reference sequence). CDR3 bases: TGTGCCAGCAGTCAAAAGGGGGCCCCCTATAGCAATCAGCCCCAGCATTTT. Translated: CASSQKGAPYSNQPQHF.

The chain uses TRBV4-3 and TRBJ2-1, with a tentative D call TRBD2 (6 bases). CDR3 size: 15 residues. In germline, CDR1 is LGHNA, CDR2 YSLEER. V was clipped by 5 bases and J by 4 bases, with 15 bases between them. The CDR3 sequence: CASSDRDGGYNEQFF. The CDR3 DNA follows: TGCGCCAGCAGCGACCGGGACGGGGGATACAATGAGCAGTTCTTC.

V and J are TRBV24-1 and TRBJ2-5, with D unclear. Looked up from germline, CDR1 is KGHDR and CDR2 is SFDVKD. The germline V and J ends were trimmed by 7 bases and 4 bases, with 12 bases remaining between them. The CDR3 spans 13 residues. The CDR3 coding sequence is TGTGCCACCAGGGGTTCAGGTCGAGAGACCCAGTACTTC. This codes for CATRGSGRETQYF.

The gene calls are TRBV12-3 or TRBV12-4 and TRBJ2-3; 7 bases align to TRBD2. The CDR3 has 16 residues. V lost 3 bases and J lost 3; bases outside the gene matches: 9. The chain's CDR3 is CASSFLRESRTDTQYF. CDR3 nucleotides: TGTGCCAGCAGTTTTCTGCGGGAGTCGAGGACAGATACGCAGTATTTT.

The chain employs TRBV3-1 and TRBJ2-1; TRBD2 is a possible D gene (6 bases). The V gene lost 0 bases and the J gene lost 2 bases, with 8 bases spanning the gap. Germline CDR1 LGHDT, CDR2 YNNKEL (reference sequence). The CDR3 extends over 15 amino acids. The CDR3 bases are TGTGCCAGCAGCCAAGACGGGGGACCCTACAATGAGCAGTTCTTC. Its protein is CASSQDGGPYNEQFF.

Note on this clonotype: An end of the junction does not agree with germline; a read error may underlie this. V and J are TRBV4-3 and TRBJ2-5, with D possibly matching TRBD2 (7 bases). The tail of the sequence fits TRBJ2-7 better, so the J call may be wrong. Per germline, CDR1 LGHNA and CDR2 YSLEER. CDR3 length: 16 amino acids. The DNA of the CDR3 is TGCGACAGCAGCCAAGATTACCCGCGGGGGCTGTACGAGCAGTACTTC. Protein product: CDSSQDYPRGLYEQYF.

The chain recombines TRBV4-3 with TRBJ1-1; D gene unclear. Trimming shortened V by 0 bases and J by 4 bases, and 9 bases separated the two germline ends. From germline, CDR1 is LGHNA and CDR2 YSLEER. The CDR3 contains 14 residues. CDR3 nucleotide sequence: TGCGCCAGCAGCCAAGAAGGAGGGAGCACTGAAGCTTTCTTT. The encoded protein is CASSQEGGSTEAFF.

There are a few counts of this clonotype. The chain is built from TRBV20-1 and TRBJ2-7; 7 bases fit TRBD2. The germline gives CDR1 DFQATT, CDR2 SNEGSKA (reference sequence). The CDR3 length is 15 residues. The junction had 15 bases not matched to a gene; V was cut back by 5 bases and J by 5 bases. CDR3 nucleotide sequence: TGCAGTGCTTCGTTTTCCGGCGGGAGTCTGGACGAGCAGTACTTC. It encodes CSASFSGGSLDEQYF.

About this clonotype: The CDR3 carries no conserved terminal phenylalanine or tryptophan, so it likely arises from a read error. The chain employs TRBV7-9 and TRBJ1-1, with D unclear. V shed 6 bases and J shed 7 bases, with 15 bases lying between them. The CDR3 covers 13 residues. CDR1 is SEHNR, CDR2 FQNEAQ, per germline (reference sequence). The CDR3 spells CASRFGPSFEAFL. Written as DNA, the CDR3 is TGTGCCAGCAGATTTGGACCCTCCTTTGAAGCTTTCCTT.

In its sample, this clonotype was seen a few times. CDR3 sequence: CAISHFSYNEQFF. The CDR3 nucleotides read TGTGCCATAAGCCATTTCTCCTACAATGAGCAGTTCTTC. The chain carries TRBV7-2 and TRBJ2-1; D unclear. V lost 10 bases, J lost 0 bases, and 10 bases lay in between. Germline CDR1 is SGHTA and CDR2 is FQGNSA. The CDR3 is 13 amino acids.

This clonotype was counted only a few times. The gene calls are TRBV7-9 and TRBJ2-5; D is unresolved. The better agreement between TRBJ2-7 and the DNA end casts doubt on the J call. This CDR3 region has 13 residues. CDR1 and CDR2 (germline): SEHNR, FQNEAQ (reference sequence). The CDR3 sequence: CASSHGSLYEQYF. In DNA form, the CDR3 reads TGTGCCAGCAGCCATGGGTCACTCTACGAGCAGTACTTC.